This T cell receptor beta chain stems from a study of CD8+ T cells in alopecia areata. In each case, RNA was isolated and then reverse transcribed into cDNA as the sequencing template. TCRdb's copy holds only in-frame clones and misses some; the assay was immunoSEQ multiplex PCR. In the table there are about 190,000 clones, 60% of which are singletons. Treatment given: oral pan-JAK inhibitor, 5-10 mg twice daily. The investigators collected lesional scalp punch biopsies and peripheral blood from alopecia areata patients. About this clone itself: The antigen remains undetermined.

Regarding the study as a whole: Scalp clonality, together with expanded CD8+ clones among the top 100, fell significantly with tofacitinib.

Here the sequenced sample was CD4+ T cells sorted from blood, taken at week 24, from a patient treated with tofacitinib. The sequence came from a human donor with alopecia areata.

CDR3 nucleotides: TGTGCCTGGAGTGTTCAAGCAACTAATGAAAAACTGTTTTTT. The encoded protein is CAWSVQATNEKLFF. V gene TRBV30 combines with J gene TRBJ1-4; D gene ambiguous. CDR1 is GTSNPN and CDR2 is SVGIG in the germline V gene (reference sequence). V was pared by 0 bases and J by 0 bases, with 5 bases between. This CDR3 region has 14 residues.